This TCR beta chain derives from a study of shared clonotypes between healthy human individuals. General observations from the study: The study's rarefaction showed incomplete sorted-subset sequencing despite large depth.

Terminally differentiated effector memory CD45RA+ cells were excluded from the naive CD8 cells, which were CD45RO-negative and positively selected for CCR7. From germline, CDR1 is MNHEY and CDR2 SMNVEV (reference sequence). The length of the CDR3 is 14 residues. V shed 4 bases, J shed 3 bases, and the junction held 3 bases outside the gene matches. On this clone itself: Its antigen is undetermined.

Authors' data handling: Junction-only sequences without quality scores were provided by ImmunoSEQ, so filtering was different. The repertoire was sequenced with immunoSEQ multiplex PCR; TCRdb's copy has only in-frame clones and lacks some. V, J and clone size are those of that table, while D and trimming were read from the DNA. Among about 2.2 million clones listed, approximately 94% were seen once. The V call is TRBV27, the J call TRBJ2-5; 9 bases are shared with TRBD2. The clonotype comes from a man younger than 35 in good health. Some clones in this sample may be carry-over from other donors' samples. The source material was naive CD8+ T cells from PBMCs. The CDR3 loop is CASSSRTSEETQYF. Here the CDR3 DNA reads TGTGCCAGCAGTTCCCGGACTAGCGAAGAGACCCAGTACTTC.